This TCR beta chain was recorded in a study of blood T cells in healthy people across ages. Findings and limits, study-wide: Naive T cell percentage and TCR beta diversity correlated strongly. Because donor CMV status was unknown, expanded clonotype changes were possibly confounded.

The CDR3 spans 14 residues. The germline V gene encodes CDR1 ENHRY and CDR2 SYGVKD. V lost 10 bases, J lost 2 bases, and 16 bases lay in between. This clonotype was recorded a few times. The antigen is not known. Primers used in a second PCR of roughly 6 to 11 cycles were a sample-barcoded 5' primer and a J-beta primer mix. Via MiXCR, TCRdb re-called the 5' RACE reads, giving one row per CDR3 protein. The table has about 1.1 million distinct CDR3 sequences, more than 30% seen once. Input material: blood. The origin of this receptor is a young man in good health. The chain joins TRBV10-3 to TRBJ2-3; D possibly matches TRBD1 or TRBD2 (7 bases each). CDR3 amino acids: CANGEGALTDTQYF. CDR3 nucleotides: TGTGCCAACGGGGAGGGGGCCCTCACAGATACGCAGTATTTT.